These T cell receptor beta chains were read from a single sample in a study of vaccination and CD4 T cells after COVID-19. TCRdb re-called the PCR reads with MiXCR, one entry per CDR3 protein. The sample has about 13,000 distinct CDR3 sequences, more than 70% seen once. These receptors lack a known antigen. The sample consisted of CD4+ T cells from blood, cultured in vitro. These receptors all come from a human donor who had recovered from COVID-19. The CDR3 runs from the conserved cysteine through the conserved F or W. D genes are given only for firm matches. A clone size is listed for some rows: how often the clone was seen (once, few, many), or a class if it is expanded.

TGCAGCGTCCGAAGTCTGGATACGCAGTATTTT CSVRSLDTQYF NA TRBJ2-3 NA TRBV29-1
TGTGCCAGCAGCTTGGGACAGGGAAGGGACAATGAGCAGTTCTTC CASSLGQGRDNEQFF TRBD1 TRBJ2-1 NA TRBV7-2
TGTGCCAGCAGTTACAAGGGGGGGCATAATTCACCCCTCCACTTT CASSYKGGHNSPLHF NA TRBJ1-6 NA TRBV6-5
TGTGCCAGCAGTTCGACAGTACACTATGGCTACACCTTC CASSSTVHYGYTF NA TRBJ1-2 NA TRBV27
TGCAGTGCTAGACGGGACAGGGGCTACGAGCAGTACTTC CSARRDRGYEQYF TRBD1 TRBJ2-7 NA TRBV20-1
TGTGCCAGCAGCTTCGGGGGGAGAAACCAAGAGACCCAGTACTTC CASSFGGRNQETQYF TRBD2 TRBJ2-5 NA TRBV5-4
TGTGCCAGCAGAAACATTTTTGACCGGGACAGCAATCAGCCCCAGCATTTT CASRNIFDRDSNQPQHF NA TRBJ1-5 NA TRBV28
TGTGCCAGTGGGGCTAGCCTCACAGATACGCAGTATTTT CASGASLTDTQYF NA TRBJ2-3 NA TRBV19
TGTGCCATCCTACCGTCGTGGGGAAACACCATATATTTT CAILPSWGNTIYF NA TRBJ1-3 NA TRBV10-3
TGTGCCACCAGCAGAGATAGGAGAACCGGGGAGCTGTTTTTT CATSRDRRTGELFF NA TRBJ2-2 NA TRBV15
TGTGCCAGCAGTTACTCGGAGAGGGAGGACACTGAAGCTTTCTTT CASSYSEREDTEAFF NA TRBJ1-1 NA TRBV6-2/TRBV6-3
TGTGCCAGCAGCTTGGATCGGTCGAACACTGAAGCTTTCTTT CASSLDRSNTEAFF NA TRBJ1-1 NA TRBV5-4
TGTGCCAGTAGTATATCTTCTAGCGGGGGCCCCACCTACGAGCAGTACTTC CASSISSSGGPTYEQYF TRBD2 TRBJ2-7 NA TRBV19
TGTGCCACCAGCGCGACCTTGGCGTGGAGCTCCTACGAGCAGTACTTC CATSATLAWSSYEQYF NA TRBJ2-7 once TRBV15
TGCAGTGCTAGAGAAAGTTCCCGGACCACTGAAGCTTTCTTT CSARESSRTTEAFF NA TRBJ1-1 once TRBV20-1
TGTGCCAGCAGTCCCTACCCAGGGGTTTTGCACACTGAAGCTTTCTTT CASSPYPGVLHTEAFF NA TRBJ1-1 NA TRBV27
TGTGCCATCAAGACAGGGTCTACTAACTATGGCTACACCTTC CAIKTGSTNYGYTF TRBD1 TRBJ1-2 NA TRBV10-3
TGTGCCAGCAGCCGACAGGGAGCGCTTGGAGAGACCCAGTACTTC CASSRQGALGETQYF TRBD1 TRBJ2-5 NA TRBV2
TGCAGCGTTCCGAACCAAGAGACCCAGTACTTC CSVPNQETQYF NA TRBJ2-5 NA TRBV29-1
TGCAGTGCTAGACCCGGACTAGCGGGGAGTAATGAGCAGTTCTTC CSARPGLAGSNEQFF TRBD2 TRBJ2-1 NA TRBV20-1
TGTGCCAGCAGCGCCTCCACTTATAATTCACCCCTCCACTTT CASSASTYNSPLHF NA TRBJ1-6 NA TRBV11-2
TGTGCCAGCAGTTTAGGGTATGGCTACACCTTC CASSLGYGYTF NA TRBJ1-2 few TRBV12-3/TRBV12-4
TGTGCCAGCCTTCGGTTGGGTGGCACTGAAGCTTTCTTT CASLRLGGTEAFF NA TRBJ1-1 NA TRBV12-3/TRBV12-4
TGTGCCAGCAGCTTTCCTAGCGGGAGGACTAGCACAGATACGCAGTATTTT CASSFPSGRTSTDTQYF TRBD2 TRBJ2-3 NA TRBV7-9
TGTGCCAGCAGTGATACCCGACAGGCCTTGGGGGGTTATGGCTACACCTTC CASSDTRQALGGYGYTF NA TRBJ1-2 NA TRBV25-1
TGTGCCAGCAGCCTGCTCTTAGCCAAAAACATTCAGTACTTC CASSLLLAKNIQYF NA TRBJ2-4 NA TRBV11-2
TGCGCCAGCAGTGAGATGGGTGGGAGGCAGCCCCAGCATTTT CASSEMGGRQPQHF NA TRBJ1-5 NA TRBV10-2
TGTGCCAGCAGTTTCATCGGGGGGGTCACAGATACGCAGTATTTT CASSFIGGVTDTQYF TRBD2 TRBJ2-3 NA TRBV28
TGTGCCAGCAGTCGGGGGCCTTCACCCCTCCACTTT CASSRGPSPLHF NA TRBJ1-6 NA TRBV7-2
TGTGCCAGCAGCCGAACAGGGGGCGCCCCGGGGGGGGCCAACGTCCTGACTTTC CASSRTGGAPGGANVLTF TRBD1 TRBJ2-6 medium-sized TRBV6-1
TGCAGTGCTCCGCCACCGGGACGGGAGGGAGTTACGCAGTATTTT CSAPPPGREGVTQYF TRBD2 TRBJ2-3 NA TRBV20-1
TGTGCCAGCAGCCACAGGGTGGGTGGGGATGAGCAGTTCTTC CASSHRVGGDEQFF NA TRBJ2-1 NA TRBV6-2/TRBV6-3
TGTGCCAGCAGCCGGGGACCGTTCTACTATGGCTACACCTTC CASSRGPFYYGYTF NA TRBJ1-2 NA TRBV6-1
TGCGCCAGCAGCCAGGATCGGTCCAGGGCCACTGAAGCTTTCTTT CASSQDRSRATEAFF NA TRBJ1-1 NA TRBV4-3
TGTGCCAGCAGCGAACGACAGGGATGTAAGCCCCAGCATTTT CASSERQGCKPQHF NA TRBJ1-5 NA TRBV21-1
TGTGCCAGCAGTTACGGGGGGGGCAGAAATTATGGCTACACCTTC CASSYGGGRNYGYTF NA TRBJ1-2 NA TRBV6-5
TGTGCCAGTAGGATGAGGGGCCTAGCCTATGGCTACACCTTC CASRMRGLAYGYTF NA TRBJ1-2 NA TRBV19
TGTGCCAGCTGTAACGGTGAGAACACTGAAGCTTTCTTT CASCNGENTEAFF NA TRBJ1-1 NA TRBV7-8
TGTGCCAGCAGTGAAGGGTTAGAGCAGCCCCAGCATTTT CASSEGLEQPQHF NA TRBJ1-5 NA TRBV6-1
TGCAGTGCCAGACCCGGGACAGGGGGCCAAGGGGGTCAGCCCCAGCATTTT CSARPGTGGQGGQPQHF TRBD1 TRBJ1-5 few TRBV20-1
TGTGCCAGCACGGGGGGTTTGGGTCGGGGCAATCAGCCCCAGCATTTT CASTGGLGRGNQPQHF NA TRBJ1-5 NA TRBV6-1
TGTGCCAGCAACCCACCGGGGGGGCGTTACGAGCAGTACTTC CASNPPGGRYEQYF TRBD2 TRBJ2-7 NA TRBV7-2
TGTGCCAGCAGTTACGGGGGACGGAGAGCCAATCAGCCCCAGCATTTT CASSYGGRRANQPQHF NA TRBJ1-5 NA TRBV6-2/TRBV6-3
TGTGCCAGCAGACCCGGACAGGGGGACACTGAAGCTTTCTTT CASRPGQGDTEAFF TRBD1 TRBJ1-1 NA TRBV28
TGTGCCAGCAGCCGGGGACTTGTGGAGACCCAGTACTTC CASSRGLVETQYF NA TRBJ2-5 once TRBV12-3/TRBV12-4
TGTGCCAGCAGTCCTACAGGGGACTATGGCTACACCTTC CASSPTGDYGYTF TRBD1 TRBJ1-2 medium-sized TRBV6-1
TGTGCCAGCAGCTTGGATGTGGGGCTGAACACTGAAGCTTTCTTT CASSLDVGLNTEAFF NA TRBJ1-1 NA TRBV5-4
TGTGCCAGCAGCTTACGACAGGGGGATGAAAAACTGTTTTTT CASSLRQGDEKLFF TRBD1 TRBJ1-4 NA TRBV7-9
TGCGCCAGCAGCAGAAGTGGGAGCTACGAGCAGTACTTC CASSRSGSYEQYF NA TRBJ2-7 NA TRBV10-1
TGCAGTGCTAGAGTTGTGGATCAGCCCCAGCATTTT CSARVVDQPQHF NA TRBJ1-5 NA TRBV20-1
TGTGCCACCGAGAGGCAGGGGGCTACAGATACGCAGTATTTT CATERQGATDTQYF TRBD1 TRBJ2-3 NA TRBV24-1
TGCAGTGTGACTAGCGGGCGGGGGGAGGAGACCCAGTACTTC CSVTSGRGEETQYF TRBD2 TRBJ2-5 NA TRBV20-1
TGTGCCAGCAACGGACAGGGCCTAGGCTCTGAAGCTTTCTTT CASNGQGLGSEAFF TRBD1 TRBJ1-1 NA TRBV6-1